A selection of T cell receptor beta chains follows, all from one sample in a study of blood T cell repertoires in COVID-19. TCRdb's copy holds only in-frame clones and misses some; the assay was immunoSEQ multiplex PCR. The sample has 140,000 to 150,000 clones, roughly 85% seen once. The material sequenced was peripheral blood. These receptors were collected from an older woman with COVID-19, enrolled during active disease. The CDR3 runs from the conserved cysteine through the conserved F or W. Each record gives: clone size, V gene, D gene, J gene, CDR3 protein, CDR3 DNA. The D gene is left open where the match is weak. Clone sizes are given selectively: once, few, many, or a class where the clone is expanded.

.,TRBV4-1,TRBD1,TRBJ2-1,CASSQDLGQGVYNEQFF,TGCGCCAGCAGCCAAGATTTGGGACAGGGCGTCTACAATGAGCAGTTCTTC
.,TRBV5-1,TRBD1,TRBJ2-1,CASSSPRQGSSYNEQFF,TGCGCCAGCAGCTCACCACGACAGGGGAGCTCCTACAATGAGCAGTTCTTC
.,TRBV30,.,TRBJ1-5,CAWSMRDNQPQHF,TGTGCCTGGAGTATGCGGGACAATCAGCCCCAGCATTTT
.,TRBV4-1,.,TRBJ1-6,CASSRQESSSYNSPLHF,TGCGCCAGCAGCCGACAGGAGTCGAGCTCCTATAATTCACCCCTCCACTTT
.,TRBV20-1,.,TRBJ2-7,CSASTVSYEQYF,TGCAGCGCCAGTACAGTCTCCTACGAGCAGTACTTC
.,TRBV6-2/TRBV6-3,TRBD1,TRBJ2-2,CASSSRQGESGELFF,TGTGCCAGCAGTTCGCGACAGGGGGAAAGTGGGGAGCTGTTTTTT
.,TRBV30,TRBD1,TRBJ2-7,CAWGTGTYEQYF,TGTGCCTGGGGGACAGGGACCTACGAGCAGTACTTC
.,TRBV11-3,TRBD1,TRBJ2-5,CASSTTGEGETQYF,TGTGCCAGCAGCACCACAGGGGAAGGAGAGACCCAGTACTTC
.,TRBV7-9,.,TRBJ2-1,CASSLVRLASSYNEQFF,TGTGCCAGCAGCTTAGTCCGTCTAGCTAGCTCCTACAATGAGCAGTTCTTC
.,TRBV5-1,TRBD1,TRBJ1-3,CASSLPGGALYF,TGCGCCAGCAGCTTACCAGGGGGAGCCCTATATTTT
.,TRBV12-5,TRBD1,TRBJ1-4,CASGLARQGSNEKLFF,TGTGCTAGTGGTTTGGCCCGACAGGGCTCTAATGAAAAACTGTTTTTT
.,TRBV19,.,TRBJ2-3,CACQGRADTQYF,TGTGCCTGTCAGGGGAGGGCAGATACGCAGTATTTT
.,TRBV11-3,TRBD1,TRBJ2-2,CASSNSGDRGGLSLFF,TGTGCCAGCAGCAACTCCGGGGACAGGGGAGGTTTATCGCTGTTTTTT
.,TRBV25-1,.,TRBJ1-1,CASSDRNTEAFF,TGTGCCAGCAGTGACAGGAACACTGAAGCTTTCTTT
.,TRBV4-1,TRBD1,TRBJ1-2,CASSQDPDRINYGYTF,TGCGCCAGCAGCCAAGATCCGGACAGGATAAACTATGGCTACACCTTC
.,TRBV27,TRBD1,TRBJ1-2,CASSLNTGGGWNYGYTF,TGTGCCAGCAGTTTAAACACAGGGGGCGGTTGGAACTATGGCTACACCTTC
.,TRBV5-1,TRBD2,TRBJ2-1,CASSPRSGGPSDEQFF,TGCGCCAGCAGCCCTCGCTCGGGGGGGCCTTCGGATGAGCAGTTCTTC
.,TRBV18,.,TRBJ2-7,CASSPGGYEQYF,TGTGCCAGCTCACCGGGGGGCTACGAGCAGTACTTC
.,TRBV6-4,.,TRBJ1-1,CASSKQQGGDTEAFF,TGTGCCAGCAGTAAGCAACAGGGAGGGGACACTGAAGCTTTCTTT
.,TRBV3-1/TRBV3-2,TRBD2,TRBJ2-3,CASSQGRGGPVPQYF,TGTGCCAGCAGCCAAGGGCGGGGGGGCCCTGTACCGCAGTATTTT
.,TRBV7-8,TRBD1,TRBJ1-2,CASSTPGQGFLGYTF,TGTGCCAGCAGCACGCCGGGACAGGGGTTCTTAGGCTACACCTTC
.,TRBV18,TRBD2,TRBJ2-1,CASSPFFGETSGGSYNEQFF,TGTGCCAGCTCACCTTTCTTTGGGGAAACTAGCGGGGGATCCTACAATGAGCAGTTCTTC
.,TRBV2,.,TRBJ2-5,CASRETPGAGKGAQYF,TGTGCCAGCAGGGAGACCCCTGGGGCAGGCAAGGGGGCCCAGTACTTC
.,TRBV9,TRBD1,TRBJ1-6,CASSAGTGARGNSPLHF,TGTGCCAGCAGCGCCGGGACAGGGGCCCGAGGTAATTCACCCCTCCACTTT
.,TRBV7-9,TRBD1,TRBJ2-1,CASSLFRDRTYNEQFF,TGTGCCAGCAGCCTATTCAGGGACAGGACTTACAATGAGCAGTTCTTC
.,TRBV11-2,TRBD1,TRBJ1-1,CASSLLTGENTEAFF,TGTGCCAGCAGCTTACTGACAGGGGAGAACACTGAAGCTTTCTTT
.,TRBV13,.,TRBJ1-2,CASSLAMAGDNYGYTF,TGTGCCAGCAGCTTAGCTATGGCAGGGGATAACTATGGCTACACCTTC
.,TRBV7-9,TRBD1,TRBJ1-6,CASSQGGTGERSPLHF,TGTGCCAGCAGTCAAGGCGGGACAGGGGAGCGGTCACCCCTCCACTTT
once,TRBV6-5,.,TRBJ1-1,CASSYGGADTEAFF,TGTGCCAGCAGTTACGGGGGGGCGGACACTGAAGCTTTCTTT
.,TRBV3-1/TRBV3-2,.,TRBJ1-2,CASSHGGTIGYTF,TGTGCCAGCAGCCATGGGGGCACTATTGGCTACACCTTC
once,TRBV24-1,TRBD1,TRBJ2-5,CATSDPRQGSWETQYF,TGTGCCACCAGTGACCCTCGACAGGGCTCTTGGGAGACCCAGTACTTC
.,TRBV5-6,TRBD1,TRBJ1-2,CASSILDRAANYGYTF,TGTGCCAGCAGTATCCTAGACAGGGCGGCTAACTATGGCTACACCTTC
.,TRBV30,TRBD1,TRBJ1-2,CAWKRDRGVYGYTF,TGTGCCTGGAAGAGGGACAGGGGTGTCTATGGCTACACCTTC
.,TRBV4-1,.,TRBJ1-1,CASSQGPGWGEAFF,TGCGCCAGCAGCCAAGGTCCAGGGTGGGGTGAAGCTTTCTTT
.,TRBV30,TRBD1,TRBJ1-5,CAWSSSRTGAFSNQPQHF,TGTGCCTGGAGCTCATCCAGGACAGGGGCCTTTAGCAATCAGCCCCAGCATTTT
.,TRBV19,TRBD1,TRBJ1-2,CATMDRGRRGYTF,TGTGCCACCATGGACAGGGGGCGACGGGGCTACACCTTC
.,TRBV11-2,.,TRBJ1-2,CASSLTMDKQGYGYTF,TGTGCCAGCAGCTTAACCATGGACAAACAAGGCTATGGCTACACCTTC
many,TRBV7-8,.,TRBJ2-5,CASSSGTETQYF,TGTGCCAGCAGCAGCGGAACGGAGACCCAGTACTTC
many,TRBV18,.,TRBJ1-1,CASSPNPSTEAFF,TGTGCCAGCTCACCTAATCCGAGCACTGAAGCTTTCTTT
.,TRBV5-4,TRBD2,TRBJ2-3,CASSLVAGGDTDTQYF,TGTGCCAGCAGCTTGGTCGCGGGGGGCGACACAGATACGCAGTATTTT
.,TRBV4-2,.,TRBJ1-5,CASSHNRDQPQHF,TGTGCCAGCAGCCATAACCGGGATCAGCCCCAGCATTTT
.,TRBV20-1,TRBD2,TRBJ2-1,CSPTSGDEQFF,TGCAGCCCTACTAGCGGGGATGAGCAGTTCTTC
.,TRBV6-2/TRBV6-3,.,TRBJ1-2,CASSYSRERGNYGYTF,TGTGCCAGCAGTTACTCCCGAGAAAGGGGTAACTATGGCTACACCTTC
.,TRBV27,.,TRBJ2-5,CASSLRSTGETQYF,TGTGCCAGCAGTTTGAGGTCTACCGGCGAGACCCAGTACTTC
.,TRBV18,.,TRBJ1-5,CASSPFSWQPQHF,TGTGCCAGCTCACCATTCAGTTGGCAGCCCCAGCATTTT
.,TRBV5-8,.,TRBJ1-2,CASSLEQENYGYTF,TGTGCCAGCAGCTTGGAGCAGGAAAACTATGGCTACACCTTC
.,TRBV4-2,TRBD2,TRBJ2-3,CASSQELAGGTDTQYF,TGTGCCAGCAGCCAAGAGCTAGCGGGGGGCACAGATACGCAGTATTTT
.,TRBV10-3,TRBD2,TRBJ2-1,CATQGGGVYNEQFF,TGTGCCACCCAAGGTGGGGGGGTATACAATGAGCAGTTCTTC
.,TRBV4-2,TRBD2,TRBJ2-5,CASSQEASGALGTQYF,TGTGCCAGCAGCCAAGAAGCTAGCGGGGCCTTGGGGACCCAGTACTTC
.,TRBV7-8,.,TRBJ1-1,CASSLVPDKEAFF,TGTGCCAGCAGCTTAGTCCCAGATAAAGAAGCTTTCTTT
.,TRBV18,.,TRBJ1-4,CASSPPTLTNEKLFF,TGTGCCAGCTCACCTCCGACACTAACTAATGAAAAACTGTTTTTT
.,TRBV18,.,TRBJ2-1,CASSPTSKSSYNEQFF,TGTGCCAGCTCACCCACGTCGAAGAGCTCCTACAATGAGCAGTTCTTC
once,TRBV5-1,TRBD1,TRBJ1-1,CASSLGTGTGFLRTEAFF,TGCGCCAGCAGCTTGGGGACCGGGACAGGGTTTTTGAGAACTGAAGCTTTCTTT
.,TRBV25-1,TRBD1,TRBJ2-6,CASSALTGPGANVLTF,TGTGCCAGCAGTGCCTTGACAGGGCCTGGGGCCAACGTCCTGACTTTC
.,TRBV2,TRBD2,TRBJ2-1,CASPSGGLNEQFF,TGTGCCAGCCCTAGCGGGGGGTTGAATGAGCAGTTCTTC
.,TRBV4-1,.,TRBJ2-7,CASSHRAGRNSYEQYF,TGCGCCAGCAGCCACAGGGCCGGACGAAACTCCTACGAGCAGTACTTC
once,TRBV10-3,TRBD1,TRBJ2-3,CAISPRTGGTDTQYF,TGTGCCATCAGCCCGCGGACAGGGGGCACAGATACGCAGTATTTT
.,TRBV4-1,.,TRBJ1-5,CASSRRAAQFNSNQPQHF,TGCGCCAGCAGCCGCAGGGCGGCACAATTTAATAGCAATCAGCCCCAGCATTTT
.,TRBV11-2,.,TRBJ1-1,CASSLVPRDTEAFF,TGTGCCAGCAGCTTAGTCCCCAGGGACACTGAAGCTTTCTTT
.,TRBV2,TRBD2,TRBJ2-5,CASSLLAGGGTQYF,TGTGCCAGCAGTCTTCTAGCGGGGGGAGGGACCCAGTACTTC